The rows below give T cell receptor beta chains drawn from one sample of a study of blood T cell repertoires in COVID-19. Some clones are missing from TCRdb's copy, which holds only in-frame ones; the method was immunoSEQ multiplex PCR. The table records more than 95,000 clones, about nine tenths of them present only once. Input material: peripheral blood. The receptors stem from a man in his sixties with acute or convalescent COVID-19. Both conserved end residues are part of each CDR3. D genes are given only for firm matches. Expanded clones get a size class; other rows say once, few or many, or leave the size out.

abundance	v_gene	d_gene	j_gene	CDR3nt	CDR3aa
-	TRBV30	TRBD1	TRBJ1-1	TGTGCCTGGGTGCTTGGGGGACAGTGGGCTTTCTTT	CAWVLGGQWAFF
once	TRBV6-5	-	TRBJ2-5	TGTGCCAGCAGTTACACCCGGGGGACCCAGTACTTC	CASSYTRGTQYF
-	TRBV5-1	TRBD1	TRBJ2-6	TGCGCCAGCAGCAGGACAGGGATCACCTCTGGGGCCAACGTCCTGACTTTC	CASSRTGITSGANVLTF
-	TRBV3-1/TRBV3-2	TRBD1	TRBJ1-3	TGTGCCAGCAGCCAAGGTCATGGACAGGGGCAAAATCCCAAGGGCAGCACCATATATTTT	CASSQGHGQGQNPKGSTIYF
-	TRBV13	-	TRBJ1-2	TGTGCCAGCAGCCCCGGGGGGGGCATCTATGGCTACACCTTC	CASSPGGGIYGYTF
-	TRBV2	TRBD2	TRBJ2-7	TGTGCCCGCAAGGGGAGGGGCGAGACCGAGCAGTACTTC	CARKGRGETEQYF
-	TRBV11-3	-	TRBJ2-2	TGTGCCAGCAGCCCGTCCCAGAGGGGGGAGCTGTTTTTT	CASSPSQRGELFF
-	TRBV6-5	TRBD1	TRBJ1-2	TGTGCCAGCAGTTACGGACAGGGCAGAGGCTACACCTTC	CASSYGQGRGYTF
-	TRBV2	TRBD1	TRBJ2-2	TGTGCCAGCAGTGGTGAAGGACAGGGTAAAACCGGGGAGCTGTTTTTT	CASSGEGQGKTGELFF
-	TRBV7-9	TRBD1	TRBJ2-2	TGTGCCAGCAGCCAACAGGGGACGAACACCGGGGAGCTGTTTTTT	CASSQQGTNTGELFF
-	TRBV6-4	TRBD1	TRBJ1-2	TGTGCCAGCAGTGGAACCGTCGGGACAGGGCGCTATGGCTACACCTTC	CASSGTVGTGRYGYTF
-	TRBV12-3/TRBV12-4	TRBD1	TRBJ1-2	TGTGCCAGCAGTCAGACAGGGAAGCGTGGCTACACCTTC	CASSQTGKRGYTF
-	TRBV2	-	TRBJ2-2	TGTGCCAGCAGTCCGGGTGCAAGGACCGGGGAGCTGTTTTTT	CASSPGARTGELFF
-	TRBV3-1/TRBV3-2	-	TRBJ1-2	TGTGCCAGCAGCCTCGCCGCCAGGGTAGGTAACTATGGCTACACCTTC	CASSLAARVGNYGYTF
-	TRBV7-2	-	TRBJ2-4	TGTGCCAGCGCGTGGGCGGGGCCAGGGGGGAACATTCAGTACTTC	CASAWAGPGGNIQYF
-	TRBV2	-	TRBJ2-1	TGTGCCAGCAGTGACCCCCCCAGGGATGAGCAGTTCTTC	CASSDPPRDEQFF
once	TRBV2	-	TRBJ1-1	TGTGCCAGCACCAAGACAGAGAACACTGAAGCTTTCTTT	CASTKTENTEAFF
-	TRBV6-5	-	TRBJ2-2	TGTGCCAGCAGTTACCAGGGAACCACGAACACCGGGGAGCTGTTTTTT	CASSYQGTTNTGELFF
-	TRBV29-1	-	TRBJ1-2	TGCAGCGTGGTAGAGGGTAACTATGGCTACACCTTC	CSVVEGNYGYTF
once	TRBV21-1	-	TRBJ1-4	TGTGCCAGCAGCAAATTTGACAGGGTAGAAGCGAAGAATGAAAAACTGTTTTTT	CASSKFDRVEAKNEKLFF
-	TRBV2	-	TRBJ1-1	TGTGCCAGCTCAGACAGGCCGTTGACTGAAGCTTTCTTT	CASSDRPLTEAFF
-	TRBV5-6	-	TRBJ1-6	TGTGCCAGCAGCTTGTTTATGGCGCGGACTTATAATTCACCCCTCCACTTT	CASSLFMARTYNSPLHF
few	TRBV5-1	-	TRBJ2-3	TGCGCCAGCAGCTTGGGACTAAGGGGCACAGATACGCAGTATTTT	CASSLGLRGTDTQYF
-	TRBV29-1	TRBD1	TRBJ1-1	TGCAGCGCACACAGGGGCTGGAACACTGAAGCTTTCTTT	CSAHRGWNTEAFF
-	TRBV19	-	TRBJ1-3	TGTGCCTGTTCCCCCACAGCCTCTGGAAACACCATATATTTT	CACSPTASGNTIYF
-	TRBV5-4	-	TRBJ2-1	TGTGCCAGCAGCTTCGGTCAGGGTAGGGTCAATGAGCAGTTCTTC	CASSFGQGRVNEQFF
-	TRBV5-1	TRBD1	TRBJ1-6	TGCGCCAGCAGCGCGACCGGGACAGGGGATTCACCCCTCCACTTT	CASSATGTGDSPLHF
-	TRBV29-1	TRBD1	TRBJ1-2	TGCAGCGTTGAGGGACAGGGGAGAGGTTATGGCTACACCTTC	CSVEGQGRGYGYTF
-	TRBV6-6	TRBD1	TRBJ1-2	TGTGCCAGCAGGTCGACAGGGGGAGTTAACTATGGCTACACCTTC	CASRSTGGVNYGYTF
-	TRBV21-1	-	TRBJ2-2	TGTGCCAGCAGCAGGGGACAGGGGGCCCAGAAACAAACCGGGGAGCTGTTTTTT	CASSRGQGAQKQTGELFF
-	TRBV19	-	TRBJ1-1	TGTGCCAGTAGTCTCGCGGGAGGTTCTGAAGCTTTCTTT	CASSLAGGSEAFF
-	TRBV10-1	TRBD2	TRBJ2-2	TGCGCCAGCAGTGAGGGGCTAGCGGGCCTCGCCGGGGAGCTGTTTTTT	CASSEGLAGLAGELFF
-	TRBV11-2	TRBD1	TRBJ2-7	TGTGCCAGCAGCTTAGCTACCGGGACAGGGCCCCTGATCTACGAGCAGTACTTC	CASSLATGTGPLIYEQYF
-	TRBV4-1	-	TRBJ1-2	TGCGCCAGCAGCCAAGTGTTAGGGGCTGGCTATGGCTACACCTTC	CASSQVLGAGYGYTF
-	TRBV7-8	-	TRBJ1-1	TGTGCCAGCAGCCGAGGGGGAGGACCTGAAGCTTTCTTT	CASSRGGGPEAFF
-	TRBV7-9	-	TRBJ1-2	TGTGCCAGCAGCACAACAACCTTGGCGCAGGGAAGCTACACCTTC	CASSTTTLAQGSYTF
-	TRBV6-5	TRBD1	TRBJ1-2	TGTGCCAGCAGTTCGGACAGGGTACATGGCTACACCTTC	CASSSDRVHGYTF
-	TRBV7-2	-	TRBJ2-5	TGTGCCAGCAGCCTAGTGTCTAGGGGGGAGACCCAGTACTTC	CASSLVSRGETQYF
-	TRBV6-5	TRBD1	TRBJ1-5	TGTGCCAGCTGCTCACGGGACAGGTCTCAGCCCCAGCATTTT	CASCSRDRSQPQHF
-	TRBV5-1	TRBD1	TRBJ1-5	TGCGCCAGCAGCTACGGGACAGGGAATCAGCCCCAGCATTTT	CASSYGTGNQPQHF